Below, 14 T cell receptor beta chains from the same sample are listed, as sequenced in a study of blood T cell repertoires in COVID-19 (dated by TCRdb to between 2020 and 2021). Libraries were made using the immunoSEQ multiplex PCR assay. Not all clones reach the TCRdb copy of this immuneACCESS table, which keeps in-frame sequences only. Checked studies attribute under half of the gap to unresolved V genes and leave the rest unexplained. This sample has around 67,000 clones in its table, and about 80% of those were observed once. Less than 40% of the sample lies in the top ten. The sequenced material came from peripheral blood. The receptor source for this set is a woman between 65 and 79 years old with acute or convalescent COVID-19.

This rearrangement joins TRBV7-2 to TRBJ2-1; 14 bases align to TRBD2. This CDR3 contains 19 residues. CDR1 and CDR2 (germline): SGHTA, FQGNSA. V lost 5 bases to trimming and J lost 4 bases; unmatched junction nucleotides: 13. The chain's CDR3 is CASSPGLAGGPRTYNEQFF. Here the CDR3 DNA reads TGTGCCAGCAGCCCCGGACTAGCGGGGGGCCCAAGAACGTACAATGAGCAGTTCTTC. The complete variable domain, with remaining parts taken from reference TRBV7-2 and TRBJ2-1, reads GAGVSQSPSNKVTEKGKDVELRCDPISGHTALYWYRQSLGQGLEFLIYFQGNSAPDKSGLPSDRFSAERTGGSVSTLTIQRTQQEDSAVYLCASSPGLAGGPRTYNEQFFGPGTRLTVL.

The gene calls are TRBV19 and TRBJ1-5; possible D gene TRBD1, 5 bases. This CDR3 has 14 residues. Trimming stripped 6 bases from V and 6 bases from J, with 15 bases between. From germline, CDR1 is LNHDA and CDR2 SQIVND (reference sequence). CDR3 nucleotides: TGTGCCAGTAGAGCAAGGCAGGGTGGTCAGCCCCAGCATTTT. Translating it yields CASRARQGGQPQHF.

V and J are TRBV19 and TRBJ2-1; no definite D call. Between the trimmed V and J ends, which lost 10 bases and 4 bases, there was a span of 11 bases. Germline V CDR1 and CDR2: LNHDA, SQIVND (reference sequence). The CDR3 covers 12 residues. CDR3 sequence reads: CATLNRYNEQFF. CDR3 DNA: TGTGCCACCTTAAACAGATACAATGAGCAGTTCTTC.

The chain combines TRBV7-3 with TRBJ2-1, with 9 bases that match TRBD2. The germline gives CDR1 SGHTA, CDR2 FQGTGA. V lost 5 bases to trimming and J lost 8 bases; unmatched junction nucleotides: 7. The CDR3 runs to 14 residues. The CDR3 spells CASSPPGLAYEQFF. CDR3 DNA sequence: TGTGCCAGCAGCCCCCCGGGACTAGCTTATGAGCAGTTCTTC.

This clone was counted once. The V gene is TRBV19, the J gene TRBJ1-1; D perhaps matches TRBD1 (5 bases). CDR3 length: 14 amino acids. The V end lost 5 bases, the J end lost 0 bases, and 10 bases lay between the germline ends. Germline values: CDR1 LNHDA, CDR2 SQIVND (reference sequence). CDR3 loop: CASSLTVMNTEAFF. DNA of the CDR3: TGTGCCAGTAGTTTGACAGTCATGAACACTGAAGCTTTCTTT.

The chain is built from TRBV29-1 and TRBJ2-7, with 7 bases identical to TRBD1. The CDR3 is 13 residues long. The V gene's germline CDR1 is SQVTM and CDR2 ANQGSEA. J was trimmed by 0 bases and V by 6 bases; bases with no gene match: 5. The CDR3 spells CSVARQGSYEQYF. The CDR3 nucleotides are TGCAGCGTAGCAAGACAGGGCTCCTACGAGCAGTACTTC.

The chain employs TRBV19 and TRBJ1-3, with unresolved D. Trimming left V 5 bases short and J 0 bases short, with 11 bases between. Germline V lookup: CDR1 LNHDA, CDR2 SQIVND (reference sequence). The CDR3 loop spans 15 amino acids. The CDR3, as DNA: TGTGCCAGTAGTCCGACATTTAACTCTGGAAACACCATATATTTT. This gives the protein CASSPTFNSGNTIYF.

The V and J genes are TRBV27 and TRBJ1-2, with D possibly matching TRBD1 (5 bases). The CDR3 sequence is 13 residues long. Germline V CDR1 and CDR2: MNHEY, SMNVEV (reference sequence). Trimming took 3 bases from V and 4 from J, leaving 9 bases between them. CDR3 protein: CASSFDRAYGYTF. CDR3 DNA: TGTGCCAGCAGTTTTGACAGAGCCTATGGCTACACCTTC.

The chain recombines TRBV29-1 with TRBJ2-5; 9 nucleotides agree with TRBD1. There are 14 residues in the CDR3. J was trimmed by 4 bases and V by 7 bases; bases with no gene match: 10. The germline gives CDR1 SQVTM, CDR2 ANQGSEA. This CDR3 is CSGSRDRESETQYF. The CDR3 DNA reads as TGCAGCGGGTCCCGGGACAGGGAATCAGAGACCCAGTACTTC.

In its sample, this clone was seen once. The V call is TRBV6-2 or TRBV6-3, the J call TRBJ2-1, with 9 bases fitting TRBD2. The CDR3 is made up of 11 amino acids. The ends lost 6 bases at V and 16 bases at J; junction bases unmatched: 7. The germline CDR1 and CDR2 sequences are MNHEY and SVGEGT. The CDR3 region is CASSPGTSLFF. CDR3 coding DNA: TGTGCCAGCAGCCCCGGGACTAGCCTTTTCTTC.

The V call is TRBV5-5, the J call TRBJ1-1, with TRBD1 as a possible D gene (6 bases). Germline CDR1 and CDR2: SGHKS and YYEKEE (reference sequence). V was clipped by 3 bases and J by 0 bases, with 12 bases between them. This CDR3 is 15 amino acids long. The CDR3, as DNA: TGTGCCAGCAGCTCCCTGACAGGCCTGAACACTGAAGCTTTCTTT. This gives the protein CASSSLTGLNTEAFF.

The chain links TRBV5-1 to TRBJ2-7, with D hard to call. Germline V gene sequence: CDR1 SGHRS, CDR2 YFSETQ. The CDR3 has 12 amino acids. V was trimmed by 0 bases and J by 3 bases, leaving 4 bases between them. CDR3 residues: CASSLGNYEQYF. The CDR3 DNA is TGCGCCAGCAGCTTGGGTAACTACGAGCAGTACTTC.

The V gene is TRBV19, the J gene TRBJ1-2; D uncertain. This CDR3 has 15 amino acids. Trimming pared 3 bases from V and 5 bases from J, leaving 16 bases between. Germline V lookup: CDR1 LNHDA, CDR2 SQIVND (reference sequence). This CDR3 is CASSIHQSRDYGYTF. The CDR3 nucleotides are TGTGCCAGTAGTATCCACCAAAGTCGGGATTATGGCTACACCTTC.

The CDR3 coding sequence is TGTGCCAGCAGCACCCGACTAGCGGGAGGCCCGAGCTCCTACGAGCAGTACTTC. As protein: CASSTRLAGGPSSYEQYF. The chain carries TRBV7-9 and TRBJ2-7; TRBD2 matches at 13 bases. The CDR3 runs to 18 residues. Germline V gene lookup returns CDR1 SEHNR and CDR2 FQNEAQ (reference sequence). The junction had 10 bases not matched to a gene; V was cut back by 5 bases and J by 0 bases.